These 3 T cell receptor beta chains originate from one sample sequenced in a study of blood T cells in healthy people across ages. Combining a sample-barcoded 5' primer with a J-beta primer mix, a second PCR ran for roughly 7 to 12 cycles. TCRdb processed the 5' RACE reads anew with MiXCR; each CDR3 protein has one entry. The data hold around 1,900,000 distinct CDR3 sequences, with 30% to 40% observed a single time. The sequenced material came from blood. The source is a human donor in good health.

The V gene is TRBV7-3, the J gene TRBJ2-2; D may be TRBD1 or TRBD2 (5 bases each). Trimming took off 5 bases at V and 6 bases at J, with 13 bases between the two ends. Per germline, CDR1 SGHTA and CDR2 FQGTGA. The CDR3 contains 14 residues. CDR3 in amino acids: CASSEGTASGELFF. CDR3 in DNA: TGTGCCAGCAGCGAAGGGACCGCCTCCGGGGAGCTGTTTTTT.

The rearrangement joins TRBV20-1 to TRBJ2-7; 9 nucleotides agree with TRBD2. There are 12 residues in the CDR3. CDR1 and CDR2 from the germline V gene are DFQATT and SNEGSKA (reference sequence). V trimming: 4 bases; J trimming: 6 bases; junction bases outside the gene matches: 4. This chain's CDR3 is CSATQTSGEQYF. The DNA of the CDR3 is TGCAGTGCTACTCAGACTAGCGGCGAGCAGTACTTC.

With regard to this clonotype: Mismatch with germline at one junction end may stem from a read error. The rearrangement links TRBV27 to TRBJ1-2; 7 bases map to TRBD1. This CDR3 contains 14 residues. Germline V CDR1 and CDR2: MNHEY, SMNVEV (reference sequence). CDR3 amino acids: CACSLSWTGGGYTF. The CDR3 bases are TGTGCCTGCAGTTTATCATGGACAGGCGGAGGCTACACCTTC.